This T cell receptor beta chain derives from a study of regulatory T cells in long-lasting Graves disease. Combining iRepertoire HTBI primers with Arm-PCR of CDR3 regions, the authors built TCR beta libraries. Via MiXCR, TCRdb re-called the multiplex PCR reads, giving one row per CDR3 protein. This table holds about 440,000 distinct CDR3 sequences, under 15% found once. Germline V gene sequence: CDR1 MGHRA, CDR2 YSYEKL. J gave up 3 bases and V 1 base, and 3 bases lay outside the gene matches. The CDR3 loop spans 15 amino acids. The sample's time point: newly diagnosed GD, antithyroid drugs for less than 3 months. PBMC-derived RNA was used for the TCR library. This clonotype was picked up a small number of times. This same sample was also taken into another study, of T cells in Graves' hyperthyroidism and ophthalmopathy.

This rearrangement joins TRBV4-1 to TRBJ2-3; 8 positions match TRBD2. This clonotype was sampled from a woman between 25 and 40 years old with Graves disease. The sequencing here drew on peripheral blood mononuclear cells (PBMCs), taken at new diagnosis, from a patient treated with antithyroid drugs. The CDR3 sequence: CASSQVGGGTDTQYF. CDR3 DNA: TGCGCCAGCAGCCAAGTCGGGGGGGGTACAGATACGCAGTATTTT.